The clone carrying this T cell receptor (beta chain) turned up a few times. Its specificity is unknown. Between the trimmed V and J ends, which lost 4 bases and 5 bases, there was a span of 9 bases. CDR3 length: 12 residues. The germline V gene has CDR1 SGDLS and CDR2 YYNGEE. Only in-frame clones appear in the TCRdb table, and some are missing; sequencing was by immunoSEQ multiplex PCR. The sample holds hundreds of thousands of clones, more than 80% seen once. The data were taken from a study of cytomegalovirus exposure and HLA in healthy donors. Separation from the roughly 700-subject first cohort characterized the approximately 120-subject validation cohort, to which the donors belonged. The study, taken as a whole, reports: Reported performance of the classifier showed diagnosis of cytomegalovirus status with high specificity and sensitivity. The TCR clusters that emerged in the first cohort tended, a later analysis found, to co-occur in the 120 or so validation repertoires.

The sequence came from a woman aged 18-35 years in good health and CMV-seronegative. The V gene is TRBV9, the J gene TRBJ1-1; D not certain. Sequences were obtained from PBMCs. CDR3 DNA: TGTGCCAGCAGCTTCGCGGAGACTGAAGCTTTCTTT. This codes for CASSFAETEAFF. Complete variable domain (other parts from reference TRBV9 and TRBJ1-1): DSGVTQTPKHLITATGQRVTLRCSPRSGDLSVYWYQQSLDQGLQFLIQYYNGEERAKGNILERFSAQQFPDLHSELNLSSLELGDSALYFCASSFAETEAFFGQGTRLTVV.